Given below is one TCR beta chain in context. Germline CDR1 and CDR2: MNHEY and SVGAGI. The length of the CDR3 is 15 residues. Trimming removed 6 bases from V and 5 bases from J; junction bases left unmatched: 11. Clones were read by immunoSEQ multiplex PCR, and TCRdb kept only the in-frame ones, dropping some. Of 10,000 to 13,000 clones detected, around 94% appear once; the ten largest clones hold around 7.1%. The data derive from a study of technical replicates of blood from a few donors. This chain links TRBV6-5 with TRBJ2-7; 9 positions match TRBD2. The receptor was derived from a human donor in good health. The sequencing sample was made of PBMCs. CDR3 bases: TGTGCCAGCAGGAGAAACCCGGGACTAGCAGACGAGCAGTACTTC. This codes for CASRRNPGLADEQYF.